This T cell receptor (beta chain) originates from a study of T cell responses to AZD1222 COVID-19 vaccine. The germline V gene encodes CDR1 LGHDT and CDR2 YNNKEL (reference sequence). V was clipped by 0 bases and J by 1 base, with 13 bases between them. CDR3 length equals 18 residues. Remarks on this clone: As yet, its antigen is unknown.

The assay was immunoSEQ multiplex PCR, and TCRdb's table has in-frame clones only and misses some. Among tens of thousands of clones listed, around 80% were seen once. Broader study findings: Only six AZD1222 recipients tested seropositive at baseline. The breadth and depth of Spike-specific TCRs increased once two AZD1222 doses had been given.

This TCR came from an adult in good health. The sequencing here drew on peripheral blood, taken on day 0 of AZD1222 vaccination. The chain uses TRBV3-1 (or the pseudogene TRBV3-2) and TRBJ2-6, with a possible D match to TRBD1 (6 bases). The CDR3 bases are TGTGCCAGCAGCCAAGAGAGGGGACAATTTTCTGGGGCCAACGTCCTGACTTTC. Translating gives CASSQERGQFSGANVLTF.